This T cell receptor (beta chain) was sequenced during a study of post-analysis software for immune sequencing data (dated by TCRdb to the mid-2010s). Background for the entire study: The recorded disease courses included relapsing-remitting, secondary progressive and progressive-relapsing multiple sclerosis, and some patients had no subtype annotation. A subset of samples was prepared in parallel using single-end sample barcoding, then pooled and co-amplified after Illumina adapter ligation. The patient repertoires were set against about 12 previously published healthy control repertoires from donors whose ages ranged from roughly 6 to 27 years. The paper's findings and limits, for the study overall: The multiple sclerosis patient group was slightly younger than the control group. Patients showed significantly higher frequencies than controls for about 5 TRBV segments, among them TRBV5-6, TRBV5-1 and TRBV20-1. Normalized Chao1 diversity was significantly lower in multiple sclerosis patients than controls, suggesting substantial peripheral T-cell clonal expansion. Direct clustering with F measure showed strong co-clustering of samples prepared in the same batch, prompting a batch-effect correction.

Only a few counts were recorded for this clonotype. This clone's antigen is unknown. Base qualities are missing; no much larger clone stands one base away. Library generation was performed with PCR. The sequencer was an Illumina HiSeq 2500. To reduce PCR and sequencing biases, unique molecular identifiers were incorporated into the TCR beta cDNA libraries. Every 1 to 10 million input T cells yielded roughly 0.5 million cDNA molecules, meaning each molecule approximated one T cell. Patient libraries were prepared and sequenced with the same protocol used for the earlier healthy control dataset. Within a given batch, samples were prepared together, multiplexed and sequenced on the same HiSeq lane. Processing in the source paper ran as follows. MIGEC handled the raw barcoded reads, throwing out single-read molecular identifier groups before consensus assembly and CDR3 extraction. Clonotype tables were post-analysed with VDJtools, and diversity was normalized by down-sampling all datasets to the smallest sample size. In repertoire overlap clustering, CDR3 amino acid sequences, but not nucleotide sequences, were matched to correct batch-related cross-sample contamination. Through fastp at Q25 and MiXCR, TCRdb rebuilt clones from the public reads, retaining in-frame beta chains. Each record represents a unique CDR3 protein, reported with the most common genes and DNA among its rows. These V and J calls originate from TCRdb's pipeline instead of the authors' own analysis. The sample table shows 700,000 to 900,000 distinct CDR3 sequences, and 40% to 55% are seen once. The ten largest account for roughly 5.2% of the sample.

To demonstrate the VDJtools post-analysis software, TCR beta repertoires were profiled from the peripheral blood of 10 to 15 young patients with multiple sclerosis. The multiple sclerosis patients were children and adolescents between about 6 and 16 years of age. According to the germline V gene, CDR1 reads SGHTA and CDR2 reads FQGTGA. The CDR3 runs 15 amino acids, cysteine and phenylalanine included. The read is trimmed to its CDR3 DNA, 45 bases read in frame from base 1. Trimming leaves V shorter by 4 bases and J shorter by 5 bases, with the junction holding 7 bases beyond the gene matches. The rearranged chain carries TRBV7-3 and TRBJ2-3; the central 9 bases match TRBD1. The sequenced material came from blood. This clonotype was sampled from a girl under 18 with multiple sclerosis. Read as DNA, the sequence is TGTGCCAGCAGCTCTTGGACAGGGGTGGGAGATACGCAGTATTTT. Its protein reads: CASSSWTGVGDTQYF.